This note documents a single T cell receptor (beta chain) sequence. The antigen remains undetermined. These data come from a study of cytomegalovirus exposure and HLA in healthy donors. These donors counted as nominally healthy when sampled, but unrecorded immune exposures were likely. Whole-study findings and limits: Reports indicated that the classifier achieved high specificity and sensitivity in diagnosing cytomegalovirus status.

The PCR ran on 60 Vbeta and 13 Jbeta primers. Here immunoSEQ multiplex PCR was the method, and the copy in TCRdb shows in-frame clones only, minus some. This sample carries some 220,000 clones, more than 75% of them seen once, and the ten largest clones take 0.2% to 0.25%. This clonotype originated in a girl aged 2 to 9 in good health and CMV-seronegative. Sequenced: PBMCs.

CDR3 region: CASSSLTGQGPYEQYF. The CDR3 coding sequence is TGTGCCAGCAGCAGCCTCACGGGACAGGGACCCTACGAGCAGTACTTC. The J gene is TRBJ2-7, the V gene TRBV7-6, with TRBD1 matching 9 bases. Per the germline V gene, CDR1 is SGHVS and CDR2 is FNYEAQ. This CDR3 region has 16 residues. Unmatched junction bases numbered 10, after V lost 5 bases and J lost 2 bases.